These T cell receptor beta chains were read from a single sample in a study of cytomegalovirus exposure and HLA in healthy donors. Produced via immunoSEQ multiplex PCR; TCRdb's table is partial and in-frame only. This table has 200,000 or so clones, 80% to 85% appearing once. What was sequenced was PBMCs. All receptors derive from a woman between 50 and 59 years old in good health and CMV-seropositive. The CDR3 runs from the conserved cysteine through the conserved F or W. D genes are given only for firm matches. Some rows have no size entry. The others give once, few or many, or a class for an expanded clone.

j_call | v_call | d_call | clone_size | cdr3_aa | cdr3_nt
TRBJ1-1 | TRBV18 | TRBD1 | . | CASSPRQGESEAFF | TGTGCCAGCTCACCACGACAGGGAGAGTCTGAAGCTTTCTTT
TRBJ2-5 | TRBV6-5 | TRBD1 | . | CASSTTGPIETQYF | TGTGCCAGCAGCACGACAGGGCCCATAGAGACCCAGTACTTC
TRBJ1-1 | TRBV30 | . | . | CAWRPVGRGNTEAFF | TGTGCCTGGAGACCTGTGGGGCGTGGGAACACTGAAGCTTTCTTT
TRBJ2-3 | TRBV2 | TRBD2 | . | CASSEIAGDSTDTQYF | TGTGCCAGCAGTGAAATAGCGGGAGACAGCACAGATACGCAGTATTTT
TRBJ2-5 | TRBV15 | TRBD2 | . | CATSRGRTSGDQETQYF | TGTGCCACCAGCAGAGGACGGACTAGCGGGGACCAAGAGACCCAGTACTTC
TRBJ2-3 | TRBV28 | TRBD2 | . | CASSLGAGEADTQYF | TGTGCCAGCAGTTTAGGGGCGGGGGAGGCGGATACGCAGTATTTT
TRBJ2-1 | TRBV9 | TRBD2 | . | CASSAAGTSGYNEQFF | TGTGCCAGCAGCGCAGCAGGGACTAGCGGGTACAATGAGCAGTTCTTC
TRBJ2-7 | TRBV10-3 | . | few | CAIRSAVEQYF | TGTGCCATCAGGTCCGCGGTGGAGCAGTACTTC
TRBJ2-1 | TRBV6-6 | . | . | CASSSGRDLYNEQFF | TGTGCCAGCAGTTCTGGGCGGGACCTCTACAATGAGCAGTTCTTC
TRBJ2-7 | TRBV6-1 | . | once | CASSERGYGEQYF | TGTGCCAGCAGTGAACGGGGATATGGCGAGCAGTACTTC
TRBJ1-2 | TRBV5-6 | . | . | CASSAYGQIYGYTF | TGTGCCAGCAGCGCCTACGGACAGATCTATGGCTACACCTTC
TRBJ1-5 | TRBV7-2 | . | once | CASSPEGSQPQHF | TGTGCCAGCAGCCCCGAGGGTAGTCAGCCCCAGCATTTT
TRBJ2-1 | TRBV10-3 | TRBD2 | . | CAIGGTSGYNEQFF | TGTGCCATCGGCGGGACTAGCGGATACAATGAGCAGTTCTTC
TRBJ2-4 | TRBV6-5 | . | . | CASSYGREPSKDIQYF | TGTGCCAGCAGTTACGGCAGGGAACCCTCAAAGGACATTCAGTACTTC
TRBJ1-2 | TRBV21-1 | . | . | CASSKVTRGYTF | TGTGCCAGCAGCAAAGTTACGAGGGGCTACACCTTC
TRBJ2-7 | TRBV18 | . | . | CASSPQAITSYEQYF | TGTGCCAGCTCACCCCAGGCCATCACCTCCTACGAGCAGTACTTC
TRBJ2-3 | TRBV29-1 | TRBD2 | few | CSSTGTSGRTDTQYF | TGCAGCTCAACCGGGACTAGCGGGAGGACAGATACGCAGTATTTT
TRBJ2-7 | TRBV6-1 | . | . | CASSETLRTATYEQYF | TGTGCCAGCAGTGAGACACTCAGGACAGCGACCTACGAGCAGTACTTC
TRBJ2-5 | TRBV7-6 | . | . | CASSYVVRETQYF | TGTGCCAGCAGCTACGTAGTACGGGAGACCCAGTACTTC
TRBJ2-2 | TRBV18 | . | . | CASSPPAQEQNTGELFF | TGTGCCAGCTCACCACCGGCGCAGGAACAGAACACCGGGGAGCTGTTTTTT
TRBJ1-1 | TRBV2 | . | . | CARRNGQSINTEAFF | TGTGCCAGGCGGAACGGACAGTCGATTAACACTGAAGCTTTCTTT
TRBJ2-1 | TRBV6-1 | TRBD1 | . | CASRGDRGSNEQFF | TGTGCCAGCAGGGGGGACAGGGGTAGCAATGAGCAGTTCTTC
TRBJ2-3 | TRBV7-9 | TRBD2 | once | CSSSLVSSGVPSTDTQYF | TGTTCCAGCAGCTTAGTTTCTAGCGGGGTGCCAAGCACAGATACGCAGTATTTT
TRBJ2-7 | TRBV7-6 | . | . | CASSLGSSPGYEQYF | TGTGCCAGCAGCTTAGGCTCGTCCCCCGGCTACGAGCAGTACTTC
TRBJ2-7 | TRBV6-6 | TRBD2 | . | CASSYSASGDFYEQYF | TGTGCCAGCAGTTACTCAGCTAGCGGGGATTTCTACGAGCAGTACTTC
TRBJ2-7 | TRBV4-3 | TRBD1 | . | CASSQDSGQGRYEQYF | TGCGCCAGCAGCCAAGATTCAGGACAGGGGAGATACGAGCAGTACTTC
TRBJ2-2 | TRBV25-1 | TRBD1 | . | CASISSGTGGRELFF | TGTGCCAGTATTTCCTCCGGGACAGGGGGTAGGGAGCTGTTTTTT
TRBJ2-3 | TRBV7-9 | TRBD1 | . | CASSLGGGDVIDTQYF | TGTGCCAGCAGCTTAGGAGGGGGCGACGTGATAGATACGCAGTATTTT
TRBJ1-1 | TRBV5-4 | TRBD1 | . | CASSLDRGNTEAFF | TGTGCCAGCAGCTTGGACAGGGGGAACACTGAAGCTTTCTTT
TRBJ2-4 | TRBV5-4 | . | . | CASSPQVGKNSQYF | TGTGCCAGCAGCCCACAGGTGGGGAAAAACAGTCAGTACTTC
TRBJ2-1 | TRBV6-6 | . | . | CASSLSSGDNEQFF | TGTGCCAGCAGCCTCTCGTCCGGGGACAATGAGCAGTTCTTC
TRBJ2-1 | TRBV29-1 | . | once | CSVAYNEQFF | TGCAGCGTTGCTTACAATGAGCAGTTCTTC
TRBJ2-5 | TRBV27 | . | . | CASSSDREQETQYF | TGTGCCAGCAGTTCGGACAGAGAACAAGAGACCCAGTACTTC
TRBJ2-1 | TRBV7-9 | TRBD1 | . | CSSSLDGRGRYNEQFF | TGTTCCAGCAGCTTAGACGGTAGGGGGCGGTACAATGAGCAGTTCTTC
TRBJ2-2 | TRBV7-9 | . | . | CASSLVQPTGELFF | TGTGCCAGCAGCTTAGTACAGCCAACCGGGGAGCTGTTTTTT
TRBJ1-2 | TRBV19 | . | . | CASSTTVNYGYTF | TGTGCCAGTAGCACGACAGTTAACTATGGCTACACCTTC
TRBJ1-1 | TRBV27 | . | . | CASSLQGRVISEAFF | TGTGCCAGCAGTTTACAGGGTCGGGTCATATCTGAAGCTTTCTTT
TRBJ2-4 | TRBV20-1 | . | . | CSARLGGSQYF | TGCAGTGCACGACTAGGAGGCAGTCAGTACTTC
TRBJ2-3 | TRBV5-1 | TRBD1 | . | CASSLGQGFSWASVTDTQYF | TGCGCCAGCAGCTTGGGACAGGGTTTCAGCTGGGCTTCGGTCACAGATACGCAGTATTTT
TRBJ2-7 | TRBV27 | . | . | CASSLLPSYEQYF | TGTGCCAGCAGTTTACTCCCCTCCTACGAGCAGTACTTC
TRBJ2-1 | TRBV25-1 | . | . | CASSWGHPRDEQFF | TGTGCCAGCAGTTGGGGACACCCTAGGGATGAGCAGTTCTTC
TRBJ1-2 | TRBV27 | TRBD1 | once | CASSSGQGYGYTF | TGTGCCAGCAGTTCGGGACAGGGGTATGGCTACACCTTC
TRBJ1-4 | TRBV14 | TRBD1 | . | CASSQGNRGREKLFF | TGTGCCAGCAGCCAAGGGAACAGGGGGCGAGAAAAACTGTTTTTT
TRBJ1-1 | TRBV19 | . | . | CASSPVTGRSTEAFF | TGTGCCAGTAGTCCTGTGACAGGACGGAGCACTGAAGCTTTCTTT
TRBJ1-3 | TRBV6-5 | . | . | CASSRGQSPGNTIYF | TGTGCCAGCAGTCGCGGACAGTCCCCAGGAAACACCATATATTTT
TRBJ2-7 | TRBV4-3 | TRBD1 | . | CASSQAGTDRGQYF | TGCGCCAGCAGCCAAGCGGGGACGGACAGGGGGCAGTACTTC
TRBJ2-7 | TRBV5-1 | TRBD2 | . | CASSLAGGTNYEQYF | TGCGCCAGCAGCTTGGCGGGAGGGACTAACTACGAGCAGTACTTC
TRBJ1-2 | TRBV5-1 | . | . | CASSLGDRNYGYTF | TGCGCCAGCAGCTTGGGCGACAGGAACTATGGCTACACCTTC
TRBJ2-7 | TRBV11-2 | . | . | CASSLVSHEQYF | TGTGCCAGCAGCTTAGTGAGCCACGAGCAGTACTTC
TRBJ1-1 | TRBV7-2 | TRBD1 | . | CASSSGTANTEAFF | TGTGCCAGCAGCTCTGGGACAGCTAACACTGAAGCTTTCTTT
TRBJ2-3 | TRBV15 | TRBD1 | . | CATSRVQGNTDTQYF | TGTGCCACCAGCAGAGTACAGGGGAATACAGATACGCAGTATTTT
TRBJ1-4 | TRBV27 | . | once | CASSLTANVEKLFF | TGTGCCAGCAGTTTAACAGCTAATGTTGAAAAACTGTTTTTT
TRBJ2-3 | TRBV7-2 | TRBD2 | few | CASSLILAGGDTQYF | TGTGCCAGCAGCTTAATCCTAGCGGGGGGGGATACGCAGTATTTT
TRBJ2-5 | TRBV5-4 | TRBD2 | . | CASSYRLAGEETQYF | TGTGCCAGCAGCTATCGACTAGCGGGAGAAGAGACCCAGTACTTC
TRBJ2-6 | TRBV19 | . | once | CASRSQGHSGANVLTF | TGTGCCAGTAGGTCTCAGGGGCACTCTGGGGCCAACGTCCTGACTTTC